This T cell receptor beta chain was profiled in a study of Ad26.COV2.S vaccination and SARS-CoV-2 variants. Study-level background: In the study, Ad26.COV2.S was injected intramuscularly once, or twice 56 days apart.

The CDR3 is made up of 15 amino acids. V lost 0 bases and J 0 bases, leaving 7 bases between the germline ends. Germline V gene lookup returns CDR1 SGHDT and CDR2 YYEEEE. Sequencing was performed with immunoSEQ multiplex PCR; in TCRdb, only in-frame clones are kept and a portion is missing. The data hold 350,000 to 500,000 clones, with approximately 87% observed a single time. Treatment reported: about 20 received Ad26.COV2.S at low or high dose, single or two shots; a few received placebo; per-sample allocation not given. Collection of samples fell on day 63 after the first vaccine or placebo injection. Donor was an adult aged 18-55 years in Boston.

The material was peripheral blood, obtained in a trial of Ad26.COV2.S vaccine versus placebo. The chain links TRBV5-6 to TRBJ1-3; D is unresolved. The TCR originated in a person between 18 and 65 years old who received the Ad26.COV2.S COVID-19 vaccine or a placebo. The CDR3 region has the DNA TGTGCCAGCAGCTTGGAAGGATTCTCTGGAAACACCATATATTTT. Translating it yields CASSLEGFSGNTIYF.